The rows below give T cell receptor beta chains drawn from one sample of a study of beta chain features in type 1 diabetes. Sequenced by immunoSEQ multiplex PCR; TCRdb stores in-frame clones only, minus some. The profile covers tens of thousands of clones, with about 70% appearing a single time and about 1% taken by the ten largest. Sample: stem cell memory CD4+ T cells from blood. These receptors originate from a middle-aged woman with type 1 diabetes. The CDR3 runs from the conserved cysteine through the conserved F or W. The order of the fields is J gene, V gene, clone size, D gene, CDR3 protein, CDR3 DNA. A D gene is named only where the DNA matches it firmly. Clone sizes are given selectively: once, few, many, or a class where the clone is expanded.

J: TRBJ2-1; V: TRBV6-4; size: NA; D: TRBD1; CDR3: CASSDTGAFYNEQFF; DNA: TGTGCCAGCAGTGACACAGGGGCCTTCTACAATGAGCAGTTCTTC
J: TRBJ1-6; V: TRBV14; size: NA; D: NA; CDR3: CASSQASGPLHF; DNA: TGTGCCAGCAGCCAGGCGAGCGGGCCCCTCCACTTT
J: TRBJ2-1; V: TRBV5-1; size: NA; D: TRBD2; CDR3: CATSLEREGRGSYNEQFF; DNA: TGCGCCACCTCCCTGGAGCGGGAGGGCCGGGGCTCCTACAATGAGCAGTTCTTC
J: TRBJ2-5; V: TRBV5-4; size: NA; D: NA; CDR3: CASSLEDSPKYF; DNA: TGTGCCAGCAGCTTGGAGGACTCTCCCAAGTACTTC
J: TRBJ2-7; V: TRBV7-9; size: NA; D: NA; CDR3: CASSQNGGDHEQYF; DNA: TGTGCCAGCAGCCAGAACGGAGGGGATCACGAGCAGTACTTC
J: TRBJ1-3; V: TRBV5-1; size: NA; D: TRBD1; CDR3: CASSWDSGTGNTIYF; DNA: TGCGCCAGCAGCTGGGACAGTGGAACTGGAAACACCATATATTTT
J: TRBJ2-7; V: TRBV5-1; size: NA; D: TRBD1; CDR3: CASSKGQPETYEQYF; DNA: TGCGCCAGCAGCAAGGGACAGCCCGAAACCTACGAGCAGTACTTC
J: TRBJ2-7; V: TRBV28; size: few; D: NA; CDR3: CASSLSVQRKQYF; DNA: TGTGCCAGCAGTTTATCGGTACAGAGAAAGCAGTACTTC
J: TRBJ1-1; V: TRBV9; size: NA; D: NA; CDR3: CASSVYPPAGTPVFF; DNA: TGTGCCAGCAGCGTATACCCGCCGGCCGGGACACCCGTTTTCTTT
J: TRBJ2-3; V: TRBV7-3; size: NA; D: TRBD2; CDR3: CASSPRAGGQDTQYF; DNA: TGTGCCAGCAGCCCCCGAGCGGGGGGGCAAGATACGCAGTATTTT
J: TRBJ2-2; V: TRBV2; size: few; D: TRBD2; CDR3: CASTSGGGGANTGELFF; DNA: TGTGCCAGCACTTCGGGAGGGGGGGGAGCGAACACCGGGGAGCTGTTTTTT
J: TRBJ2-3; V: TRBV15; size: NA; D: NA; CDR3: CATSSRQEGTDTQYF; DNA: TGTGCCACCAGCTCCCGACAGGAAGGAACAGATACGCAGTATTTT
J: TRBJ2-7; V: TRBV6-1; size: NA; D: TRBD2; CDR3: CASSGLSGSYEQYF; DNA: TGTGCCAGCAGTGGACTTAGCGGGAGTTACGAGCAGTACTTC
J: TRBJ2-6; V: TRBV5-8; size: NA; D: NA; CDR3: CASSQTTGRGANVLTF; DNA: TGTGCCAGCAGCCAAACCACAGGGCGAGGGGCCAACGTCCTGACTTTC
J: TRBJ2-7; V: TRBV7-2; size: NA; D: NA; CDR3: CASSLALGGDAYYEQYF; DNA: TGTGCCAGCAGCTTAGCGCTCGGGGGTGACGCTTACTACGAGCAGTACTTC
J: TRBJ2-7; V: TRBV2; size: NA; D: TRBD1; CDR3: CASSMGQGFGYEQYF; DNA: TGTGCCAGCAGTATGGGACAGGGGTTTGGCTACGAGCAGTACTTC
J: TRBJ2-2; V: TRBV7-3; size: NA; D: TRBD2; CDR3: CASSLQAGGGTGELFF; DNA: TGTGCCAGCAGCTTACAAGCGGGGGGGGGCACCGGGGAGCTGTTTTTT
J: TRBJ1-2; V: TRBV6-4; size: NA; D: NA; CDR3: CASSDWTENYGYTF; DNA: TGTGCCAGCAGTGATTGGACAGAAAACTATGGCTACACCTTC
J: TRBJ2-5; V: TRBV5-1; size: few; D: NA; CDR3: CASSLAATTVETQYF; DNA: TGCGCCAGCAGCTTAGCGGCTACGACGGTGGAGACCCAGTACTTC
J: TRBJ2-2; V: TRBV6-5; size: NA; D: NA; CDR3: CASSYWASNTGELFF; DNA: TGTGCCAGCAGTTACTGGGCGTCCAACACCGGGGAGCTGTTTTTT
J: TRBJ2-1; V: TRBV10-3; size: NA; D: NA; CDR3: CAISESPGQGKNEQFF; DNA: TGTGCCATCAGTGAGTCGCCTGGGCAGGGAAAGAATGAGCAGTTCTTC
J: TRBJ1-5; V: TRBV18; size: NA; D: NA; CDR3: CASSLQEASQPQHF; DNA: TGTGCCAGCTCACTGCAGGAGGCCAGTCAGCCCCAGCATTTT
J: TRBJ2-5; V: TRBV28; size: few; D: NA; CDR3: CASSLAGGEETQYF; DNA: TGTGCCAGCAGTCTCGCCGGCGGAGAAGAGACCCAGTACTTC
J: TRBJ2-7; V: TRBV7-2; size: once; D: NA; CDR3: CASSLVAGLHEQYF; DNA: TGTGCCAGCAGCTTAGTGGCGGGGCTCCACGAGCAGTACTTC
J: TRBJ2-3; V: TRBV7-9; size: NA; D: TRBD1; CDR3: CASSRGQDTDTQYF; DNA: TGTGCCAGCAGCCGAGGACAGGATACAGATACGCAGTATTTT
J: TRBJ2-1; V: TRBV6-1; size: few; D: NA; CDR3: CASSARGAHNEQFF; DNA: TGTGCCAGCAGTGCCCGGGGGGCCCACAATGAGCAGTTCTTC
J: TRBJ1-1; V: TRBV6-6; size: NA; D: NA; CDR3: CASEPYKTGTEAFF; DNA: TGTGCCAGCGAGCCCTACAAGACTGGGACTGAAGCTTTCTTT
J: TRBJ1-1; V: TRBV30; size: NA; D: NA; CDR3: CAWSIVQIEAFF; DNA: TGTGCCTGGAGTATTGTCCAGATTGAAGCTTTCTTT
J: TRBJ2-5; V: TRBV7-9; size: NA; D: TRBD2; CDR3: CASRRGLAGREETQYF; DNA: TGTGCCAGCAGAAGAGGGCTAGCGGGAAGGGAGGAGACCCAGTACTTC